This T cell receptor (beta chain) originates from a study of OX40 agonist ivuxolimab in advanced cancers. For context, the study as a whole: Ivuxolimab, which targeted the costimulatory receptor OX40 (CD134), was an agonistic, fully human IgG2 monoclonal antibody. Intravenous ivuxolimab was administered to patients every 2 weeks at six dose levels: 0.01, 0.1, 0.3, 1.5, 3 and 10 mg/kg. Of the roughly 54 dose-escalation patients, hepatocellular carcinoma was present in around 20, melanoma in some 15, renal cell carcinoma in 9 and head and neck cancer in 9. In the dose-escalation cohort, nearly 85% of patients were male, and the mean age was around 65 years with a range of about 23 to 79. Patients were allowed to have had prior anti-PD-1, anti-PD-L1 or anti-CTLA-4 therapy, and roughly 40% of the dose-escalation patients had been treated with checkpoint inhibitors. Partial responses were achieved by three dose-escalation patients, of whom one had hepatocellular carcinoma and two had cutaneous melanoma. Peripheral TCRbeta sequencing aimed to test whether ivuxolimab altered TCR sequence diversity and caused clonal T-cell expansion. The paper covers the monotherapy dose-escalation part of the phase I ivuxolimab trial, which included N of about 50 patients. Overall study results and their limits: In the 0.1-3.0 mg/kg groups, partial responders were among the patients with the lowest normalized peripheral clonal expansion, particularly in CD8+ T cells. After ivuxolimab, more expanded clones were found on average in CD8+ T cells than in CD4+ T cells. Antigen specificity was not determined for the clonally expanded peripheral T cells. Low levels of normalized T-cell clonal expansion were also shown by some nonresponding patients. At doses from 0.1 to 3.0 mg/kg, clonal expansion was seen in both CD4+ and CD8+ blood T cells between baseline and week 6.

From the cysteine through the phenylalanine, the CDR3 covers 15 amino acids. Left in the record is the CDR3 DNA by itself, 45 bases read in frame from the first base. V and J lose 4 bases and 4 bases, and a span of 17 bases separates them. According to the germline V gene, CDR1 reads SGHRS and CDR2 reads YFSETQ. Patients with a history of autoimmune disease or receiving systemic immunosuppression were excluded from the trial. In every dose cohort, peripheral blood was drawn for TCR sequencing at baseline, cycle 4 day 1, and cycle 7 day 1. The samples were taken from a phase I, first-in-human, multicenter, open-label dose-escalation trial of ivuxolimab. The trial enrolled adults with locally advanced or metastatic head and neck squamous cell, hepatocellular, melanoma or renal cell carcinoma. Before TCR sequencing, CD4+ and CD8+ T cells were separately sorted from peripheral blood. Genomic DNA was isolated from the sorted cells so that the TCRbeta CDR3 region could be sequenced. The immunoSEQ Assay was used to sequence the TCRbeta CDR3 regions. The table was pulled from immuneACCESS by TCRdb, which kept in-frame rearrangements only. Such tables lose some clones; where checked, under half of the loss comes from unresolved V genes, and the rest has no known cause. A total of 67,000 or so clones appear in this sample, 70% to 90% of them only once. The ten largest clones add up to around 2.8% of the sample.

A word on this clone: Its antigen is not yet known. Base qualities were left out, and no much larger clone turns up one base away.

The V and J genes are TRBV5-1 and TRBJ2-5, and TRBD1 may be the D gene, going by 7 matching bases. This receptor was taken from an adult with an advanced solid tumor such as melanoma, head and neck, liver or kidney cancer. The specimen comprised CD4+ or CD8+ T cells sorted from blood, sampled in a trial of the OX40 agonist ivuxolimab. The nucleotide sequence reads TGCGCCAGCAGCAAGGAGGGGGCGCGTGGAGAGACCCAGTACTTC. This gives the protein CASSKEGARGETQYF.